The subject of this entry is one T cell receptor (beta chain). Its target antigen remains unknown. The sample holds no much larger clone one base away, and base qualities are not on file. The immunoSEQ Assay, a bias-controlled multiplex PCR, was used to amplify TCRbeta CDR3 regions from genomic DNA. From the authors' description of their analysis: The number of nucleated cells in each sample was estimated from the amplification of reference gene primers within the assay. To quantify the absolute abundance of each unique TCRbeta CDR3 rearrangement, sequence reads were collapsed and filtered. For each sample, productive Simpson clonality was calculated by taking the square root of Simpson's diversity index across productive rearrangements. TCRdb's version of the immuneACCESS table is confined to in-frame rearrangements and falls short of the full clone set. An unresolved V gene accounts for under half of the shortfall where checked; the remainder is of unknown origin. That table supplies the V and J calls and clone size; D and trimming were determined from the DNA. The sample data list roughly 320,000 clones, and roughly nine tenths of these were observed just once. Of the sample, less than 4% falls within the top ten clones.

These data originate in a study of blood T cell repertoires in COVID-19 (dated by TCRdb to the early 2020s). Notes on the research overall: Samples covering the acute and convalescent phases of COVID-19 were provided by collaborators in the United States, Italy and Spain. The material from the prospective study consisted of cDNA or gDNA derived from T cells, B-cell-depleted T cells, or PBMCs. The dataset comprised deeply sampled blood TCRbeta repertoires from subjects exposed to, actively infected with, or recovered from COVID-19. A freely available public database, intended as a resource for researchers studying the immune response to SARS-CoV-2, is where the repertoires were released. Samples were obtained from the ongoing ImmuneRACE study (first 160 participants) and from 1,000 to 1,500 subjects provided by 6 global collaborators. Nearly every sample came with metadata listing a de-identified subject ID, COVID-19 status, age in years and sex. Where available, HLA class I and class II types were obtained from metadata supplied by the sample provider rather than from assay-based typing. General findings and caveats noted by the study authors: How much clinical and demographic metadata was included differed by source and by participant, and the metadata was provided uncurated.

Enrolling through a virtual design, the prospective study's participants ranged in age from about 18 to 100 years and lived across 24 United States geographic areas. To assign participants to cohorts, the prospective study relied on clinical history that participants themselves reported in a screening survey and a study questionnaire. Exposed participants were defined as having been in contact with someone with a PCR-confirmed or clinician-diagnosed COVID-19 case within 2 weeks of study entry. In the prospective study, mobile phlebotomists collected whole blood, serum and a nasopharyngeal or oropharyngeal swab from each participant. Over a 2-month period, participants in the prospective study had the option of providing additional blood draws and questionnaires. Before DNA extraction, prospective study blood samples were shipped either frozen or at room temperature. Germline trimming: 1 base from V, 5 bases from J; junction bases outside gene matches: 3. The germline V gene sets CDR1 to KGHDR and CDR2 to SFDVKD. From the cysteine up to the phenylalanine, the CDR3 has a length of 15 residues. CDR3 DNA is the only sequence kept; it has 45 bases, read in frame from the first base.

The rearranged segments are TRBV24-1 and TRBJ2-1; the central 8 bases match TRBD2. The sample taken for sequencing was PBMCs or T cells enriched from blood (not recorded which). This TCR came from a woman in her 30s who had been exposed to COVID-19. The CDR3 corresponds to CATSDLAGANNEQFF. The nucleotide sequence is TGTGCCACCAGTGATTTAGCGGGGGCCAACAATGAGCAGTTCTTC.